This entry lists 7 T cell receptor beta chains sequenced from one sample in a study of CD8+ T cells in alopecia areata (dated by TCRdb to 2017 to 2018). Library generation was performed with the immunoSEQ multiplex PCR assay. To provide template for TCR sequencing, every sample had RNA extracted and reverse transcribed into cDNA. TCRdb took over this immuneACCESS table, retaining in-frame rearrangements with V and J assigned. Such tables are incomplete; in checked studies, under half of the missing clones stem from an unresolved V gene, and the remainder is unexplained. The sample has about 110,000 clones on record, approximately 59% of them singletons. Clones ranked in the top ten supply 20% of the sample. The sample taken for sequencing was CD8+ T cells sorted from blood. Receptors originate from a human donor in good health.

The chain is built from TRBV6-5 and TRBJ1-5; unclear D gene. The CDR3 runs 15 residues. Trimming left V 6 bases short and J 3 bases short, with 15 bases between. The germline V gene encodes CDR1 MNHEY and CDR2 SVGAGI. CDR3 in DNA: TGTGCCAGCAGACTCAACGGAGGCCCCAATCAGCCCCAGCATTTT. This codes for CASRLNGGPNQPQHF.

In nucleotides, the CDR3 is TGCGCCAGCAGCCAATCCCTGAGAAATTCACCCCTCCACTTT. Protein: CASSQSLRNSPLHF. V and J are TRBV4-1 and TRBJ1-6; D gene unclear. Trimming shortened V by 2 bases and J by 7 bases, and 9 bases separated the two germline ends. In germline, CDR1 is MGHRA, CDR2 YSYEKL. CDR3 size: 14 residues.

V gene TRBV6-5 combines with J gene TRBJ1-3; unclear D gene. V lost 0 bases and J lost 2, with 8 bases in between. Germline V gives CDR1 MNHEY, CDR2 SVGAGI. The CDR3 covers 15 residues. The CDR3 sequence: CASSYSPRTGNTIYF. The CDR3 region has the DNA TGTGCCAGCAGTTACTCCCCCCGGACTGGAAACACCATATATTTT.

This clone was counted only a few times. The J gene is TRBJ2-2, the V gene TRBV14; 10 positions match TRBD2. The V gene's germline CDR1 is SGHDN and CDR2 FVKESK. The length of the CDR3 is 17 residues. Trimming cost V 0 bases and J 4 bases; bases outside gene matches: 5. The CDR3 bases are TGTGCCAGCAGCCAAGAAGGACTAGCGGCGATCACCGGGGAGCTGTTTTTT. It yields the protein CASSQEGLAAITGELFF. The full variable domain, completed using reference TRBV14 and TRBJ2-2, is EAGVTQFPSHSVIEKGQTVTLRCDPISGHDNLYWYRRVMGKEIKFLLHFVKESKQDESGMPNNRFLAERTGGTYSTLKVQPAELEDSGVYFCASSQEGLAAITGELFFGEGSRLTVL.

J is TRBJ1-1 and V is TRBV30; 9 nucleotides match TRBD1. Germline assignment: CDR1 GTSNPN and CDR2 SVGIG (reference sequence). Trimming removed 3 bases from V and 6 bases from J; junction bases left unmatched: 5. The CDR3 runs 13 residues. The CDR3, as DNA: TGTGCCTGGAGCATGACAGGGGGAGCTGAAGCTTTCTTT. Translation gives CAWSMTGGAEAFF.

The chain links TRBV30 to TRBJ1-2; no clear D. This CDR3 spans 12 amino acids. The V end lost 1 base, the J end lost 5 bases, and 8 bases lay between the germline ends. Germline CDR1 is GTSNPN and CDR2 is SVGIG (reference sequence). CDR3 in amino acids: CAWSGGEYGYTF. The CDR3 region has the DNA TGTGCCTGGAGTGGAGGCGAATATGGCTACACCTTC. Drawing the rest from reference TRBV30 and TRBJ1-2, the complete variable domain is SQTIHQWPATLVQPVGSPLSLECTVEGTSNPNLYWYRQAAGRGLQLLFYSVGIGQISSEVPQNLSASRPQDRQFILSSKKLLLSDSGFYLCAWSGGEYGYTFGSGTRLTVV.

This clone was counted only a few times. The chain has TRBV28 and TRBJ2-1, with D maybe TRBD2 (6 bases). V was trimmed by 5 bases and J by 6 bases, leaving 14 bases between them. This CDR3 has 14 residues. CDR1 and CDR2 (germline): MDHEN, SYDVKM. The CDR3 region has the DNA TGTGCCAGCAGTGCCCCACTAGCAGGCAATGAGCAGTTCTTC. This encodes CASSAPLAGNEQFF.